This T cell receptor (beta chain) was observed in a study of T cell repertoires in cytomegalovirus infection. CDR1 and CDR2 (germline): SEHNR, FQNEAQ (reference sequence). This CDR3 has 13 amino acids. Trimming pared 5 bases from V and 10 bases from J, leaving 16 bases between. This clonotype was found a few times. The antigen is unknown. The study, taken as a whole, reports: CMV carriers having the relevant HLA were flagged by cumulative public TCR beta family frequency.

TCRdb independently ran MiXCR on the reads; one entry per CDR3 protein. The sample records 350,000 to 500,000 distinct CDR3 sequences, 31% being singletons. The rearrangement joins TRBV7-9 to TRBJ2-3; D may be TRBD2 (7 bases). The source material was PBMCs. The sequence derives from a human donor in good health (CMV status not recorded). Some clones in this sample may be carry-over from other donors' samples. CDR3 sequence (DNA): TGTGCCAGCAGCAATGCAGGGGAGGGGGCGCAGTATTTT. This codes for CASSNAGEGAQYF.